This TCR beta chain stems from a study of T cell responses to AZD1222 COVID-19 vaccine (dated by TCRdb to about 2021). Regarding the complete study: TCR sequencing was performed for 230 to 250 trial participants, of whom about 200 were given two doses of AZD1222 and around 25 were given two doses of MenACWY control vaccine. Trial participants were enrolled into age subgroups of 18-55, 56-69 and 70-plus years, which contained about 160, 30 and 59 TCR-sequenced participants, respectively. Findings and caveats that apply to the study as a whole: Because no day 14 peak-response samples were available, the repertoires could be characterized only after the peak T cell response. The whole spike protein was spanned by vaccine-associated CD4 TCRs, and dominant responses were seen in regions 160-218 and 743-854. The 56-69-year group was small, and its depth increase did not reach significance, likely because of low power. Conclusions about previously exposed vaccinees are limited because only a handful of AZD1222 recipients were SARS-CoV-2 seropositive at baseline. After two AZD1222 doses, spike-specific TCR breadth and depth were significantly higher than at day 0 and than in MenACWY recipients. Participants were mostly white British and included more females than males, and it was suggested by the authors that clonal diversity may have been underestimated. Epitopes outside the regions mutated in the B.1.351 and B.1.1.7 variants were reportedly recognized by nearly half of the unique spike-specific TCRs.

The CDR3 regions of human TCRbeta chains were subjected to immunosequencing. The study's own analysis went as follows. Repertoire TCRs were matched against a reference library of SARS-CoV-2-specific TCRs generated with the MIRA antigen-specificity platform. Breadth meant the fraction of unique TCRs that were SARS-CoV-2-associated, whereas depth meant the fraction of total T cells that were SARS-CoV-2-associated. Each spike-specific TCR was assigned to its reactive spike region and to a CD4 or CD8 class using the MIRA data. Log10-transformed breadth and depth values were compared by one-way ANOVA with Sidak's multiple comparisons tests. Sourced from immuneACCESS, this table was stored by TCRdb with only in-frame sequences that have V and J called. A share of the clones is absent; for the studies checked, an unresolved V gene accounts for under half, and the remainder has no known explanation. V and J calls and clone size are given by that table; D and trimming were obtained from the DNA. A total of about 150,000 clones appear in this sample, approximately 90% of them only once. The biggest ten clones account for 3% to 4% of the sample.

A word on this clone: There is no known antigen for this receptor. Base qualities were left out, and no much larger clone turns up one base away.

The CDR3 spans 13 residues, from the cysteine through the phenylalanine. Only the CDR3 part of the read is kept: 39 bases, read in frame from the first base. Reading the germline V gene (reference sequence) gives CDR1 GTSNPN and CDR2 SVGIG. V is trimmed back by 4 bases and J by 3 bases, and the junction contains 2 bases that no gene match accounts for. The time point label here, explained by the study, means: baseline before first vaccination. What the treatment or condition label conveys for this sample: meningococcal conjugate vaccine given as trial control. The vaccinee samples were drawn from two UK trials, COV001 and COV002, one of which was a single-blind randomized controlled phase 2/3 trial testing AZD1222 (ChAdOx1 nCoV-19) in healthy adults. Trial participant PBMC samples were collected at day 0 and day 28 after the second dose for TCRbeta chain sequencing.

The material sequenced was peripheral blood, taken on day 0 of MenACWY control vaccination. This TCR derives from an adult in good health. The chain is encoded by TRBV30 joined to TRBJ2-2, with 7 bases in between that match TRBD2. The CDR3 sequence is CAWTGGYTGELFF. The DNA reads as follows: TGTGCCTGGACGGGGGGTTACACCGGGGAGCTGTTTTTT.